This TCR beta chain was documented in a study of T cell repertoires in cytomegalovirus infection. Findings and limits, study-wide: Within the response measured ex vivo, HLA-C-restricted CMV-specific TCR beta clonotypes were dominant.

In the case of this clonotype: Antigen: not known.

TCRdb processed the reads anew with MiXCR; each CDR3 protein has one entry. This sample has tens of thousands of distinct CDR3 sequences, with under 30% found just once. The CDR3 length is 15 residues. Trimming removed 1 base from V and 1 base from J, with 11 bases in between. Germline V CDR1 and CDR2: LGHNA, YSLEER. This receptor was taken from a human donor in good health (CMV status not recorded). Some clones in this sample may be carry-over from other donors' samples. The chain recombines TRBV4-3 with TRBJ2-7; the D gene is possibly TRBD1 (5 bases). The starting material was CD8+ T cells from cultured PBMCs, obtained from culture after CMV antigen stimulation. The chain's CDR3 is CASSQARSGSYEQYF. The CDR3 bases are TGCGCCAGCAGCCAAGCTAGGTCAGGGTCCTACGAGCAGTACTTC.